These T cell receptor beta chains were read from a single sample in a study of cytomegalovirus exposure and HLA in healthy donors. This table comes from immunoSEQ multiplex PCR, and its TCRdb copy is limited to in-frame clones, with some not included. The data hold about 79,000 clones, with 74% observed a single time. The sequencing sample was made of PBMCs. All receptors come from a man aged 40-49 years in good health and CMV-seropositive. Each CDR3 is given without its conserved first and last residue. A row's size may be missing; if present it is once, few, many or a size class.

>TRBV7-2|.
ASSLGGGPGNEQF
>TRBV2|.
ASSERETPLAQH
>TRBV5-1|.
ASSSGGRNQPQH
>TRBV20-1|few
SASFFAGYT
>TRBV28|.
ASSSVPGTSTNEQY
>TRBV7-2|.
ASSPLRGTQY
>TRBV5-6|.
ASSLAADRGEKLF
>TRBV2|.
ASDRGSYEQY
>TRBV4-2|few
ASSQRGAESYEQF
>TRBV28|.
ASTFSGGLYEQY
>TRBV6-6|.
ASSYSYATGANVLT
>TRBV5-4|once
ASSPRAGASDTQY
>TRBV4-1|few
ASSHSQGNEQY
>TRBV30|.
AWSADRGQETQY
>TRBV4-1|.
ASSQLGRGDSYEQY
>TRBV10-1|once
ASSGTNGADTQY
>TRBV7-6|.
ASSPSLSTGLNSPLH
>TRBV30|.
AWTTLSGINSPLH
>TRBV2|.
ASGGGGGHRSYEQY
>TRBV15|.
ATSRETGGNTGEPF
>TRBV30|.
AWSAYSANTDTQY
>TRBV6-6|.
ASSTRTGETQY
>TRBV30|few
AWSVRGYGYT
>TRBV4-1|.
ASSPYSGDTGELF
>TRBV7-2|once
ASSPAARTGREQY
>TRBV30|.
AWTGLNTGELF
>TRBV4-3|few
ASSQRQGTEAF
>TRBV29-1|.
SVPSDRGDEKLF
>TRBV2|.
ASSEMEASIGYEQY
>TRBV7-2|once
ASSSMTGQGGYT
>TRBV18|.
ASSPSGQGGGEQY
>TRBV7-6|.
ASSLASASGSVYEQY
>TRBV28|.
ASSGTSGRLNEQF